This TCR beta chain came from a study of blood T cell repertoires in COVID-19. Study overall: Specimens from acute and convalescent COVID-19 originated in the United States, Italy and Spain. From T cells, B-cell-depleted T cells, or PBMCs came the material, which was cDNA or gDNA.

Under the authors' procedure: Cell counts per sample came from amplifying reference gene primers. The method was immunoSEQ multiplex PCR; TCRdb's version includes in-frame clones alone and lacks a portion of them. V and J calls and clone size are as listed in that table; D and trimming were resolved from the DNA. The sample consists of approximately 86,000 clones, 80% of them appearing once. CDR1 SQVTM and CDR2 ANQGSEA come from the germline V gene. CDR3 size: 13 residues. V shed 4 bases and J 3 bases; nucleotides not matched to a gene: 5. The receptor comes from a woman aged 70-85 years with acute or convalescent COVID-19. The specimen was peripheral blood. The chain is built from TRBV29-1 and TRBJ1-2; 7 bases fit TRBD1. As DNA, the CDR3 is TGCAGCGTTGCCACAGGGGTATACTATGGCTACACCTTC. The encoded protein is CSVATGVYYGYTF.